This TCR beta chain stems from a study of cytomegalovirus exposure and HLA in healthy donors. The CDR3 runs 13 residues. Germline CDR1 reads SGHTA; CDR2 reads FQGNSA. Trimming pared 5 bases from V and 2 bases from J, leaving 10 bases between. Vbeta (60) and Jbeta (13) primers were used in the PCR. Sequencing used immunoSEQ multiplex PCR; TCRdb keeps in-frame clones, though not all of them. The sample lists about 140,000 clones, less than 85% seen once, with approximately 2% in the top ten. The gene calls are TRBV7-2 and TRBJ2-7; TRBD2 might be the D (5 bases). The sequenced material came from PBMCs. The receptor comes from a man in his forties in good health and CMV-seronegative. The CDR3 DNA is TGTGCCAGCAGCGGGAGAGGAGCCTACGAGCAGTACTTC. It is translated as CASSGRGAYEQYF.